This paragraph covers one T cell receptor (beta chain) sequence. This sample was included in a study of blood T cell repertoires in COVID-19. Study as a whole: Samples of COVID-19 (acute and convalescent) were obtained from the United States, Italy and Spain. The cDNA or gDNA used as material had been derived from T cells, B-cell-depleted T cells, or PBMCs.

In the original workflow: Amplification of reference gene primers was used by the study to estimate nucleated cell counts. The assay was immunoSEQ multiplex PCR, and TCRdb's table has in-frame clones only and misses some. The D gene and trimming were derived from the DNA, and the V and J assignments and clone size from that table. The sample carries around 200,000 clones, around 87% recorded once. Sequenced input: peripheral blood. This receptor was taken from a young man with active or convalescent COVID-19.

CDR3 DNA sequence: TGTGCCAGTAGTATAGAGGGAGGGGACTACCGCCTTTACGAGCAGTACTTC. This sequence encodes CASSIEGGDYRLYEQYF. The rearrangement joins TRBV19 to TRBJ2-7, with 7 bases lining up with TRBD2. V gave up 0 bases and J gave up 4 bases; unmatched junction bases: 12. CDR1 is LNHDA and CDR2 is SQIVND in the germline V gene (reference sequence). The CDR3 runs to 17 residues. Full variable domain (remainder filled in from reference TRBV19 and TRBJ2-7): DGGITQSPKYLFRKEGQNVTLSCEQNLNHDAMYWYRQDPGQGLRLIYYSQIVNDFQKGDIAEGYSVSREKKESFPLTVTSAQKNPTAFYLCASSIEGGDYRLYEQYFGPGTRLTVT.